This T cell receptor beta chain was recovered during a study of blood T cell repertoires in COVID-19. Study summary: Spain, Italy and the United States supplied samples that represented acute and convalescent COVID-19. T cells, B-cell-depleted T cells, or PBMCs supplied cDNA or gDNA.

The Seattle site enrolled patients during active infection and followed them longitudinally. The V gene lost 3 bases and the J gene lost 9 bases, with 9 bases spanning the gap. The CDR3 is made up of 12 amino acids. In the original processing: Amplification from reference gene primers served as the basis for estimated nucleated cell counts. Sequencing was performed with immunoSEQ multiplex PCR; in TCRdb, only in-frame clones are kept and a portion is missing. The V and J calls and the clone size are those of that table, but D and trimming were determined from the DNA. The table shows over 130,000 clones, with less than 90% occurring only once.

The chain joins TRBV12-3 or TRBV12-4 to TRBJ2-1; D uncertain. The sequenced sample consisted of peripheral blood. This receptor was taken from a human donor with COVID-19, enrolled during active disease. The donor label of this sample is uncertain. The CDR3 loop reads CASSLSTPEQFF. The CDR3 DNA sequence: TGTGCCAGCAGTTTGTCAACTCCTGAGCAGTTCTTC.